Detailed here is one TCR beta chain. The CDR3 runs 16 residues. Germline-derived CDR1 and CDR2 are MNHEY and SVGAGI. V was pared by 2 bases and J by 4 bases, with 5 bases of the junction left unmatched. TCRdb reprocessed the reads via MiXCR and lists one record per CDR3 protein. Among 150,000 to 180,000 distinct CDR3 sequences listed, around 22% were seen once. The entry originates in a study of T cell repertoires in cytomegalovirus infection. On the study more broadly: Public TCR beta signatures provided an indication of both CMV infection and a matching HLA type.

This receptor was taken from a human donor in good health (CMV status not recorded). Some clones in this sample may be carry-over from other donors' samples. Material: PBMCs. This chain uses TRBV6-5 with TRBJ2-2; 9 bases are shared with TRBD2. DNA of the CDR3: TGTGCCAGCAGTTACGAGGCTAGCGGGGTCACCGGGGAGCTGTTTTTT. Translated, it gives CASSYEASGVTGELFF.